This paragraph reports one T cell receptor (beta chain). TCRdb keeps only in-frame clones here, not all; method: immunoSEQ multiplex PCR. The repertoire holds about 270,000 clones, with roughly 88% as singletons. The CDR3 consists of 14 residues. Germline CDR1 MDHEN, CDR2 SYDVKM. J gave up 7 bases and V 6 bases, and 10 bases lay outside the gene matches. The data were taken from a study of blood T cell repertoires in COVID-19. The TCR comes from a woman aged 40 to 49 with acute COVID-19. J is TRBJ1-2 and V is TRBV28, with TRBD1 matching 8 bases. Sequencing was done on a sample of PBMCs or T cells enriched from blood (not recorded which). The CDR3 loop reads CASRVGQGASGYTF. The CDR3, as DNA: TGTGCCAGCAGAGTGGGTCAGGGGGCCAGTGGCTACACCTTC.